This T cell receptor (beta chain) was obtained from a study of siplizumab effects on memory and regulatory T cells. Method: immunoSEQ multiplex PCR; TCRdb's copy keeps in-frame clones and lacks some. The sample lists more than 85,000 clones, roughly 91% occurring once. The V gene lost 1 base and the J gene lost 7 bases, with 16 bases spanning the gap. The CDR3 is 16 residues long. Germline CDR1 is SGHTA and CDR2 is FQGNSA. Sequencing was carried out using CD4+ T cells sorted from blood. The chain links TRBV7-2 to TRBJ2-2; D gene uncertain. The clonotype was recovered from a human donor in good health. CDR3 nucleotides: TGTGCCAGCAGCTTAGTTATGGGATGGGATGGCGGGGAGCTGTTTTTT. Its protein product is CASSLVMGWDGGELFF.